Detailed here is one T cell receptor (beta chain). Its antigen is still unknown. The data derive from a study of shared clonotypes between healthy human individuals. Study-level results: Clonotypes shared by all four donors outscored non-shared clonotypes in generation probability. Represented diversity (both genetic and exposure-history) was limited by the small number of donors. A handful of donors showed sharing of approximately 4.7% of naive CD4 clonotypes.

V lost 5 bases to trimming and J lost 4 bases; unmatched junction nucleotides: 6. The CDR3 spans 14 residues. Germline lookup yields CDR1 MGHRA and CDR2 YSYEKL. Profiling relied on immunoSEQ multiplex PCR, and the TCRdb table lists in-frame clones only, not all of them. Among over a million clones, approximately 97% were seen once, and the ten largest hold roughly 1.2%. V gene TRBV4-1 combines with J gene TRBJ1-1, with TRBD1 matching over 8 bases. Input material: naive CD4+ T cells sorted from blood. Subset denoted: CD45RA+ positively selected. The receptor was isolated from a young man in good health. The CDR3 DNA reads TGCGCCAGCAGCGTCCGACAGGGGAGCACTGAAGCTTTCTTT. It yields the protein CASSVRQGSTEAFF.